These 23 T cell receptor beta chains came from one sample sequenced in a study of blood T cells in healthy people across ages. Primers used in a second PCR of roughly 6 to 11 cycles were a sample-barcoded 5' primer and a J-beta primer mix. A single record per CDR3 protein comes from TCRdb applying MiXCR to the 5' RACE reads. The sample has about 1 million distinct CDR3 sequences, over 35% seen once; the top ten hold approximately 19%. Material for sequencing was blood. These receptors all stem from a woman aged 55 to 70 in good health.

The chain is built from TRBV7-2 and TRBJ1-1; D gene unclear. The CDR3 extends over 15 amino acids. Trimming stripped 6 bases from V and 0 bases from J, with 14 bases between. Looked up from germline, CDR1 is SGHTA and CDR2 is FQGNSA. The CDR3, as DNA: TGTGCCAGCAGTTCCTCAGTGAGCATGAACACTGAAGCTTTCTTT. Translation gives CASSSSVSMNTEAFF. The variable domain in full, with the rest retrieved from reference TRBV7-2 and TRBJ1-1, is GAGVSQSPSNKVTEKGKDVELRCDPISGHTALYWYRQSLGQGLEFLIYFQGNSAPDKSGLPSDRFSAERTGGSVSTLTIQRTQQEDSAVYLCASSSSVSMNTEAFFGQGTRLTVV.

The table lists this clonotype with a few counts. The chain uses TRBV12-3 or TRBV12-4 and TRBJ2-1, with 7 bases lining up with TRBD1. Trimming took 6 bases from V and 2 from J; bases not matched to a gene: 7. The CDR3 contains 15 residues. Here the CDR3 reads CASSSGQRAYNEQFF. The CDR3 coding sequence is TGTGCCAGCAGCTCGGGACAGCGTGCCTACAATGAGCAGTTCTTC.

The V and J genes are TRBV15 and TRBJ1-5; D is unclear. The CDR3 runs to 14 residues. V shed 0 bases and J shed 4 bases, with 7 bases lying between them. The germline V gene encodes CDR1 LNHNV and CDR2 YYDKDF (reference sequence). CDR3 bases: TGTGCCACCAGCAGAGAGGTCCATAATCAGCCCCAGCATTTT. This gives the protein CATSREVHNQPQHF. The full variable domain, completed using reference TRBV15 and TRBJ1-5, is DAMVIQNPRYQVTQFGKPVTLSCSQTLNHNVMYWYQQKSSQAPKLLFHYYDKDFNNEADTPDNFQSRRPNTSFCFLDIRSPGLGDTAMYLCATSREVHNQPQHFGDGTRLSIL.

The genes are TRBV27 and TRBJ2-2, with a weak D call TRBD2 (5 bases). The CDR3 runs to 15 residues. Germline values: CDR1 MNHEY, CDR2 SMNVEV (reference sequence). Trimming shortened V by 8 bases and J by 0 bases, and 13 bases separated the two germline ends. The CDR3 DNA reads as TGTGCCAGCCCCCGGAGCGGACCGAACACCGGGGAGCTGTTTTTT. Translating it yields CASPRSGPNTGELFF.

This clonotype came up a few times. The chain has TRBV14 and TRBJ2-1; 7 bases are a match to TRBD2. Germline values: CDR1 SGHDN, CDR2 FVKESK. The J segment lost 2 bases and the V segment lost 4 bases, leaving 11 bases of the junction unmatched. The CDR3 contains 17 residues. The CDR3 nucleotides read TGTGCCAGCAGCCGCCCCCGGGGCGGGAGAGCCTACAATGAGCAGTTCTTC. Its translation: CASSRPRGGRAYNEQFF.

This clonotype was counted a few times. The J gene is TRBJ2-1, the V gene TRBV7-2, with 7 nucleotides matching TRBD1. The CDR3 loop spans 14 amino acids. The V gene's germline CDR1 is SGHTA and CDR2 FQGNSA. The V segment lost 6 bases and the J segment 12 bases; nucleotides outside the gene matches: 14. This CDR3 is CASSSSAQGVSQFF. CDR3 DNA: TGTGCCAGCAGTTCCAGCGCCCAGGGGGTGTCGCAGTTCTTC.

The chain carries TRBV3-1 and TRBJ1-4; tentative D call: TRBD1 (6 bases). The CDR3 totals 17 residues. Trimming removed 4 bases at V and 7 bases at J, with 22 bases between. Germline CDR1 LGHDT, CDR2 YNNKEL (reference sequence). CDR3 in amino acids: CASSPLGGRGRGEKLFF. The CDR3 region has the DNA TGTGCCAGCAGCCCCCTCGGGGGCCGGGGGAGAGGTGAAAAACTGTTTTTT.

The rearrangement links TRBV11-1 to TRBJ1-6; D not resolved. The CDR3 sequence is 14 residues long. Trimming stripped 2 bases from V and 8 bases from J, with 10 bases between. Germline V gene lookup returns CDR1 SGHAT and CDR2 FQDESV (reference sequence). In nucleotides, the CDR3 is TGTGCCAGCAGCTTAATAGACAAGGATTCACCCCTCCACTTT. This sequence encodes CASSLIDKDSPLHF.

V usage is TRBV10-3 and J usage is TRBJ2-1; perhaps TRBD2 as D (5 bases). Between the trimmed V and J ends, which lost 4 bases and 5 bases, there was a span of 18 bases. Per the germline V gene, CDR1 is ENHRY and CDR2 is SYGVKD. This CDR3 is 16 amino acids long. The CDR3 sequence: CAISASRVGVNNEQFF. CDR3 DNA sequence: TGTGCCATCAGTGCATCCAGAGTCGGGGTGAACAATGAGCAGTTCTTC.

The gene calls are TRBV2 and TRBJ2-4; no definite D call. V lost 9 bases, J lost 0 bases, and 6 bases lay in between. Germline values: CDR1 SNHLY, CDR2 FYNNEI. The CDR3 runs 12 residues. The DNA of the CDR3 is TGTGCCAGTGCAGGAGCCAAAAACATTCAGTACTTC. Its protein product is CASAGAKNIQYF.

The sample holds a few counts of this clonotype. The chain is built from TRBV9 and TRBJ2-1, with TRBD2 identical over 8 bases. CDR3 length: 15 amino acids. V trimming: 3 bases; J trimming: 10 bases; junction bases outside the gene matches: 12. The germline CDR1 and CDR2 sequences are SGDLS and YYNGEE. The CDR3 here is CASSATSVGVWEQFF. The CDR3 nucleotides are TGTGCCAGCAGCGCGACTAGCGTGGGGGTATGGGAGCAGTTCTTC.

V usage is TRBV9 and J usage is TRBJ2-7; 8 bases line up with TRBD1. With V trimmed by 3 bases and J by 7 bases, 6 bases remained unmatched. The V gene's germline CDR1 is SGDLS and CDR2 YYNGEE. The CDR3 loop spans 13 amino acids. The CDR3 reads CASSDRDRTEQYF. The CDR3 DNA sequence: TGTGCCAGCAGCGACAGGGACAGGACAGAGCAGTACTTC.

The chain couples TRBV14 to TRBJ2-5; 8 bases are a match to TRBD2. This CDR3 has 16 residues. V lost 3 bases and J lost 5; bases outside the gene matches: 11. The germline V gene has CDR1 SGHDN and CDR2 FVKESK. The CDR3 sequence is CASSHDLAGLRETQYF. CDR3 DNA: TGTGCCAGCAGCCATGACCTAGCGGGCCTCCGGGAGACCCAGTACTTC.

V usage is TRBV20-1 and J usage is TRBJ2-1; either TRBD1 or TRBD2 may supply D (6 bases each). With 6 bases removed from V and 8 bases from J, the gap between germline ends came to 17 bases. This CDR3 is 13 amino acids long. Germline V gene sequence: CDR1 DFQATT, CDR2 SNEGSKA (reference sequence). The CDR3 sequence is CSAPRGAGDEQFF. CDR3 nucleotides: TGCAGTGCCCCCCGCGGGGCAGGGGATGAGCAGTTCTTC.

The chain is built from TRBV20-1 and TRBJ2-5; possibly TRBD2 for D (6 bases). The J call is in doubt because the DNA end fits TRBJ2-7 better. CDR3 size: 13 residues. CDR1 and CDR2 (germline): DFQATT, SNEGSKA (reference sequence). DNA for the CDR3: TGCAGTGTTGAAGAGGGACTCCGTGTCGAGCAGTACTTC. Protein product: CSVEEGLRVEQYF.

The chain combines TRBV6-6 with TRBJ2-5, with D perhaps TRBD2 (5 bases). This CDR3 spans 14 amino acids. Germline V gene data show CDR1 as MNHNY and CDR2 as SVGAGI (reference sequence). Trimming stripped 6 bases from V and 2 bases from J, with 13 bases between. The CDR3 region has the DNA TGTGCCAGCAGGGGTTTCGGGGAGCAAGAGACCCAGTACTTC. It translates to CASRGFGEQETQYF.

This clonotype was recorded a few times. The CDR3 is CASSYLIGQSGTNTDTQYF. In nucleotides, the CDR3 is TGTGCCAGCAGTTACTTGATAGGCCAAAGTGGGACAAACACAGATACGCAGTATTTT. The rearrangement uses TRBV6-2 or TRBV6-3 and TRBJ2-3, with D maybe TRBD1 (6 bases). This CDR3 has 19 residues. Germline V gene sequence: CDR1 MNHEY, CDR2 SVGEGT. V lost 1 base and J lost 2, with 22 bases in between.

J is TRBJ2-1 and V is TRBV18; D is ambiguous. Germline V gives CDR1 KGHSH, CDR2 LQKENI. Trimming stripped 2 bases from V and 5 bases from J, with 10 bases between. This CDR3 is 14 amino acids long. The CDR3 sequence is CASSPLTRNNEQFF. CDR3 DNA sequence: TGTGCCAGCTCACCATTGACAAGGAACAATGAGCAGTTCTTC.

The CDR3 protein is CATSRDEGKLFF. For the CDR3, the DNA is TGTGCCACCAGCAGAGATGAGGGAAAACTGTTTTTT. The genes are TRBV15 and TRBJ1-4; no firm D call. Germline loops: CDR1 LNHNV, CDR2 YYDKDF (reference sequence). The CDR3 is 12 residues long. The V end was cut by 0 bases, the J end by 10 bases, with 6 bases between.

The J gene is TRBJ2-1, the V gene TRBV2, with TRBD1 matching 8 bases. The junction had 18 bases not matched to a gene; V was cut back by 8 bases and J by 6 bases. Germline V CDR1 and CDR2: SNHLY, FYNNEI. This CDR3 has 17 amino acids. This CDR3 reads CASFPELGQGRVNEQFF. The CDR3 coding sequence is TGTGCCAGCTTCCCCGAACTTGGACAGGGACGGGTCAATGAGCAGTTCTTC.

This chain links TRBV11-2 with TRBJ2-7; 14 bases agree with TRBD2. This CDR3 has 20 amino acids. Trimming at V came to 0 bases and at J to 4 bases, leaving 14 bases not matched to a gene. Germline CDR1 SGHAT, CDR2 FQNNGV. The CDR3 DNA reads TGTGCCAGCAGCTTAGACTCGACTAGCGGGAGGGGCCTCAATCTATACGAGCAGTACTTC. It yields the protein CASSLDSTSGRGLNLYEQYF.

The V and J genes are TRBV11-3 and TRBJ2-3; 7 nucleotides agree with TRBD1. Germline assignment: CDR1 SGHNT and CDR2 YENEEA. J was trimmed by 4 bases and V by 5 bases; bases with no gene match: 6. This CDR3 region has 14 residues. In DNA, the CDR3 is TGTGCCAGCAGCGCGCACAGGGGTTCAGATACGCAGTATTTT. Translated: CASSAHRGSDTQYF.

CDR3 region: CASSLNRDNSYEQYF. The CDR3 nucleotides read TGTGCCAGCAGCCTGAACCGGGACAACTCCTACGAGCAGTACTTC. The gene calls are TRBV9 and TRBJ2-7, with D tentatively TRBD1 (6 bases). The CDR3 runs 15 residues. The germline V gene encodes CDR1 SGDLS and CDR2 YYNGEE. The V end was cut by 4 bases, the J end by 0 bases, with 14 bases between.